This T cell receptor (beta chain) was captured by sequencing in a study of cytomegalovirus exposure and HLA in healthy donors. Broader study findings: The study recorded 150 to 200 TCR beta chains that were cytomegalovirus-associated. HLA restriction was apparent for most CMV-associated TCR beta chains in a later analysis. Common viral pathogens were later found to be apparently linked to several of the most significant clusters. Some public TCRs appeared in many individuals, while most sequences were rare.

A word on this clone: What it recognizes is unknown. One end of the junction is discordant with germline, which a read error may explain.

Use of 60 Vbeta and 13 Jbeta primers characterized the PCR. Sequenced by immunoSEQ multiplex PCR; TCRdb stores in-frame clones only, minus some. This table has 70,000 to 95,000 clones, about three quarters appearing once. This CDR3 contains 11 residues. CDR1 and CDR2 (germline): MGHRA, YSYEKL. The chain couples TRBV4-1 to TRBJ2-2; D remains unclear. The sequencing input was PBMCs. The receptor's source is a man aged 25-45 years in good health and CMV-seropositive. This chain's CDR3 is CASSQTSSEIF. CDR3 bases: TGCGCCAGCAGCCAAACCTCCTCGGAGATTTTT.